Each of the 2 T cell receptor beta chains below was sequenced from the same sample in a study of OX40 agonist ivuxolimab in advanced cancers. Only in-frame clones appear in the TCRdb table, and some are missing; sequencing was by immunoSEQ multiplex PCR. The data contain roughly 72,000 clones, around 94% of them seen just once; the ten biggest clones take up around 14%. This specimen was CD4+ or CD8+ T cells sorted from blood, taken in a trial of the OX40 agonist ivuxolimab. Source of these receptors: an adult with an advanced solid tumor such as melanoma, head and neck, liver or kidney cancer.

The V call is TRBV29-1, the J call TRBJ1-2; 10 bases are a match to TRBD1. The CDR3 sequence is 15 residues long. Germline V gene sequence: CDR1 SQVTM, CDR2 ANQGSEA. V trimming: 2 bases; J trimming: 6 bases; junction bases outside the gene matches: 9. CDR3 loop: CSVEYVDRGRDGYTF. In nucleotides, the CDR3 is TGCAGCGTTGAATATGTTGACAGGGGGCGGGATGGCTACACCTTC.

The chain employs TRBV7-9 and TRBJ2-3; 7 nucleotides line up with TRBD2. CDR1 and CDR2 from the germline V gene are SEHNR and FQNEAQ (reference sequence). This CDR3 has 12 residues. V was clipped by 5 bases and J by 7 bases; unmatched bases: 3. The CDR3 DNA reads TGTGCCAGCAGCCCGGGGGGTTATACGCAGTATTTT. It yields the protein CASSPGGYTQYF.